These 20 T cell receptor beta chains were all obtained from the same sample, sequenced in a study of Ad26.COV2.S vaccination and SARS-CoV-2 variants. The treatment here: some 20 received Ad26.COV2.S at low or high dose, single or two shots; about 5 received placebo; per-sample allocation not given. The samples were gathered on day 63 after the first injection of vaccine or placebo. The assay was immunoSEQ multiplex PCR, and TCRdb's table has in-frame clones only and misses some. The profile shows hundreds of thousands of clones, 86% of them singletons. The starting material was peripheral blood, obtained in a trial of Ad26.COV2.S vaccine versus placebo. The origin of the receptors is a person between 18 and 65 years old who received the Ad26.COV2.S COVID-19 vaccine or a placebo.

CDR3 DNA: TGTGCCAGCAGCTTCCTACAGGGGGAAAATGAAAAACTGTTTTTT. This gives the protein CASSFLQGENEKLFF. This rearrangement joins TRBV7-9 to TRBJ1-4; TRBD1 matches 8 bases. Germline V gene lookup returns CDR1 SEHNR and CDR2 FQNEAQ (reference sequence). There are 15 residues in the CDR3. V lost 3 bases, J lost 5 bases, and 5 bases stayed unmatched.

This clone has a handful of counts. The chain employs TRBV2 and TRBJ1-6; D may be TRBD1 (5 bases). V was trimmed by 3 bases and J by 1 base, leaving 10 bases between them. In germline, CDR1 is SNHLY, CDR2 FYNNEI. This CDR3 region has 16 residues. The chain's CDR3 is CASSDRDRSYNSPLHF. The CDR3 nucleotides are TGTGCCAGCAGTGACAGGGATAGGTCCTATAATTCACCCCTCCACTTT.

This sequence joins TRBV28 and TRBJ2-7; D remains unclear. With 7 bases removed from V and 1 base from J, the gap between germline ends came to 17 bases. CDR3 length equals 15 residues. CDR1 and CDR2 from the germline V gene are MDHEN and SYDVKM. CDR3 nucleotides: TGTGCCAGCACCCCTAACGGGTCCCCTTCCTACGAGCAGTACTTC. It translates to CASTPNGSPSYEQYF.

The chain employs TRBV27 and TRBJ1-5; D remains unclear. CDR3 size: 13 residues. Germline V gene sequence: CDR1 MNHEY, CDR2 SMNVEV (reference sequence). Trimming removed 2 bases from V and 5 bases from J, with 7 bases in between. CDR3 sequence (DNA): TGTGCCAGCAGTTTAAAAGGGTATCAGCCCCAGCATTTT. It encodes CASSLKGYQPQHF.

The chain carries TRBV19 and TRBJ1-4; a possible D gene is TRBD1 (5 bases). V lost 3 bases and J 9 bases, leaving 20 bases between the germline ends. Looked up from germline, CDR1 is LNHDA and CDR2 is SQIVND (reference sequence). CDR3 length equals 16 residues. CDR3 sequence: CASSIGGGALGKKLFF. Written as DNA, the CDR3 is TGTGCCAGTAGTATCGGCGGCGGGGCCTTAGGGAAAAAACTGTTTTTT.

Here the CDR3 reads CASRASGGITDTQYF. CDR3 coding DNA: TGTGCCAGCAGGGCTAGCGGGGGGATAACAGATACGCAGTATTTT. The rearrangement links TRBV7-2 to TRBJ2-3; 11 nucleotides line up with TRBD2. The CDR3 contains 15 residues. Per the germline V gene, CDR1 is SGHTA and CDR2 is FQGNSA. Trimming cost V 6 bases and J 3 bases; bases outside gene matches: 5. The complete variable domain, with remaining parts taken from reference TRBV7-2 and TRBJ2-3, reads GAGVSQSPSNKVTEKGKDVELRCDPISGHTALYWYRQSLGQGLEFLIYFQGNSAPDKSGLPSDRFSAERTGGSVSTLTIQRTQQEDSAVYLCASRASGGITDTQYFGPGTRLTVL.

CDR3 DNA: TGCGCCAGCAGCCAAGGGACAGGGAACACCGGGGAGCTGTTTTTT. This translates into CASSQGTGNTGELFF. This chain connects TRBV4-1 to TRBJ2-2; TRBD1 matches 7 bases. Germline lookup yields CDR1 MGHRA and CDR2 YSYEKL. Unmatched junction bases numbered 0, after V lost 1 base and J lost 1 base. This CDR3 is built from 15 residues.

The chain employs TRBV18 and TRBJ1-1, with D tentatively TRBD1 (5 bases). The germline gives CDR1 KGHSH, CDR2 LQKENI. The V gene lost 4 bases and the J gene lost 7 bases, with 16 bases spanning the gap. There are 14 residues in the CDR3. The CDR3 reads CASSRGEARIEAFF. The CDR3 DNA follows: TGTGCCAGCTCACGGGGGGAAGCGAGAATTGAAGCTTTCTTT. Full variable domain (rest looked up from reference TRBV18 and TRBJ1-1): NAGVMQNPRHLVRRRGQEARLRCSPMKGHSHVYWYRQLPEEGLKFMVYLQKENIIDESGMPKERFSAEFPKEGPSILRIQQVVRGDSAAYFCASSRGEARIEAFFGQGTRLTVV.

The sample holds a few counts of this clone. V gene TRBV3-1 (or the pseudogene TRBV3-2) combines with J gene TRBJ1-1; no definite D call. The length of the CDR3 is 15 residues. Trimming stripped 1 base from V and 0 bases from J, with 9 bases between. Germline assignment: CDR1 LGHDT and CDR2 YNNKEL (reference sequence). For the CDR3, the DNA is TGTGCCAGCAGCCAAGGGCCGGGAATGAACACTGAAGCTTTCTTT. As protein: CASSQGPGMNTEAFF.

Written as DNA, the CDR3 is TGTGCCAGCAGCTTAGACAGCTCCTACGAGCAGTACTTC. Its protein is CASSLDSSYEQYF. J is TRBJ2-7 and V is TRBV11-2, with no clear D. Looked up from germline, CDR1 is SGHAT and CDR2 is FQNNGV. Between the trimmed V and J ends, which lost 0 bases and 0 bases, there was a span of 3 bases. The length of the CDR3 is 13 residues.

The chain carries TRBV2 and TRBJ2-1, with 7 bases lining up with TRBD2. Germline lookup yields CDR1 SNHLY and CDR2 FYNNEI. The length of the CDR3 is 16 residues. J lost 6 bases, V lost 6 bases, and 14 bases had no gene match. For the CDR3, the DNA is TGTGCCAGCAGGAGGTCTAGCGGACGACCAGTCAATGAGCAGTTCTTC. Its translation: CASRRSSGRPVNEQFF.

The V and J genes are TRBV27 and TRBJ1-2; D gene ambiguous. CDR1 and CDR2 (germline): MNHEY, SMNVEV (reference sequence). The V gene lost 3 bases and the J gene lost 5 bases, with 19 bases spanning the gap. CDR3 size: 16 residues. The CDR3 DNA sequence: TGTGCCAGCAGTTTGAGGAGGGCCCCTGTCAATTATGGCTACACCTTC. It is translated as CASSLRRAPVNYGYTF.

The V call is TRBV6-4, the J call TRBJ2-3; a possible D gene is TRBD1 (5 bases). Trimming took off 6 bases at V and 1 base at J, with 14 bases between the two ends. CDR1 and CDR2 from the germline V gene are MRHNA and SNTAGT. CDR3 length: 15 residues. This CDR3 is CASSLDSAGTDTQYF. The CDR3, as DNA: TGTGCCAGCAGCTTAGACAGTGCGGGCACAGATACGCAGTATTTT.

The chain joins TRBV9 to TRBJ2-7; TRBD2 matches 11 bases. V trimming: 4 bases; J trimming: 1 base; junction bases outside the gene matches: 4. This CDR3 comprises 15 residues. Germline V gives CDR1 SGDLS, CDR2 YYNGEE. The CDR3 reads CASSPGTSGSYEQYF. The CDR3, as DNA: TGTGCCAGCAGCCCCGGGACTAGCGGTTCCTACGAGCAGTACTTC.

The CDR3 sequence: CSASGAGKSSSTDTQYF. The CDR3, as DNA: TGCAGTGCTAGTGGGGCGGGGAAGTCTTCTAGCACAGATACGCAGTATTTT. The V gene is TRBV20-1, the J gene TRBJ2-3; TRBD2 might be the D (6 bases). CDR3 size: 17 residues. Trimming pared 3 bases from V and 0 bases from J, leaving 19 bases between. Per the germline V gene, CDR1 is DFQATT and CDR2 is SNEGSKA (reference sequence).

This clone was recorded a few times. The J gene is TRBJ2-5, the V gene TRBV5-1; TRBD2 agrees at 13 bases. In germline, CDR1 is SGHRS, CDR2 YFSETQ. This CDR3 has 16 residues. The junction had 7 bases not matched to a gene; V was cut back by 3 bases and J by 5 bases. The CDR3 reads CASSSGLAGSLETQYF. As DNA, the CDR3 is TGCGCCAGCAGCTCGGGACTAGCGGGGTCCTTGGAGACCCAGTACTTC. Full variable domain (rest looked up from reference TRBV5-1 and TRBJ2-5): KAGVTQTPRYLIKTRGQQVTLSCSPISGHRSVSWYQQTPGQGLQFLFEYFSETQRNKGNFPGRFSGRQFSNSRSEMNVSTLELGDSALYLCASSSGLAGSLETQYFGPGTRLLVL.

The genes are TRBV4-3 and TRBJ2-3, with unresolved D. In germline, CDR1 is LGHNA, CDR2 YSLEER. V lost 1 base and J lost 4, with 15 bases in between. The CDR3 runs 16 residues. The CDR3 loop reads CASSQGFDSGADTQYF. The CDR3, as DNA: TGCGCCAGCAGCCAAGGCTTCGACTCAGGAGCAGATACGCAGTATTTT.

The chain links TRBV2 to TRBJ2-5; 7 bases are shared with TRBD1. CDR1 and CDR2 from the germline V gene are SNHLY and FYNNEI. Losses at the gene ends were 7 bases for V and 1 base for J; bases not matched to a gene: 6. This CDR3 has 14 amino acids. CDR3 in amino acids: CASNINRGQETQYF. The DNA for the CDR3 is TGTGCCAGCAATATCAACAGGGGCCAAGAGACCCAGTACTTC.

The V and J genes are TRBV4-2 and TRBJ1-5, with D perhaps matching TRBD1 (6 bases). Germline V gives CDR1 LGHNA, CDR2 YNFKEQ. The V end lost 0 bases, the J end lost 6 bases, and 18 bases lay between the germline ends. The CDR3 loop spans 17 amino acids. The CDR3 loop is CASSQDQGREGVQPQHF. Here the CDR3 DNA reads TGTGCCAGCAGCCAAGATCAGGGCAGGGAGGGGGTTCAGCCCCAGCATTTT.

The chain recombines TRBV9 with TRBJ1-6; no clear D gene. Trimming shortened V by 4 bases and J by 7 bases, and 18 bases separated the two germline ends. The germline V gene has CDR1 SGDLS and CDR2 YYNGEE. This CDR3 comprises 16 residues. In nucleotides, the CDR3 is TGTGCCAGCAGCCCCGATTCGGGCGGACCGAATTCACCCCTCCACTTT. Translation gives CASSPDSGGPNSPLHF.